This TCR beta chain was captured by sequencing in a study of human T cells and chemical hapten exposure (dated by TCRdb to the early 2020s). General notes on the study: For sensitization, 2% DPC in acetone was applied to a 2 cm by 2 cm area of upper inner arm skin. Throughout the roughly 24-week study period, patients were also given weekly therapeutic DPC doses on the scalp. Blood for TCR sequencing was provided by twenty-nine alopecia patients at one to four time points (pre-sensitization, 2, 6 and 24 weeks). Patch testing was done on the upper back using Finn chambers containing 0.01% DPC, and results were scored after 6 days according to International Contact Dermatitis Research Group standards. The mostly female patient cohort included alopecia areata with under or over 50% scalp involvement, alopecia totalis and alopecia universalis. Blood samples were taken from patients before sensitization (week 0) and then at 2, 6 and about 24 weeks after DPC sensitization. The study tracked peripheral blood TCR repertoire changes in vivo during primary and secondary sensitization to the hapten diphenylcyclopropenone (DPC) in alopecia patients. Libraries were pooled for sequencing, and variation in per-sample TCR yields was attributed mainly to small differences in library volumes within the pool. Broader findings and caveats from the paper: A positive correlation was found between the number of PT1 expanded TCRs and patch test score, with significance reached at thresholds 8, 16 and 32 but not 4. No change with DPC sensitization was found in the number of TCRs above 1 in 1000 frequency, and no evidence of global repertoire structure alterations was found. After repeated subsampling, the strength of the expansion versus patch-test correlation and the threshold at which it became significant changed. Expanded TCRs formed significantly more large CDR3 similarity clusters than pre-sensitization or healthy control sets, consistent with antigen-driven responses. Because all patients had alopecia, a presumed autoimmune disease, the immune response of the patients might differ from that of healthy individuals.

Its CDR3 holds 15 amino acids, cysteine through phenylalanine. Only the CDR3 DNA is retained, 45 bases long and in frame from the first base. Per the germline V gene (reference sequence), MNHNY is the CDR1 and SVGAGI is the CDR2. The trim is 5 bases for V and 2 bases for J, with a gap of 13 bases between the germline ends. This clonotype was counted many times. Its antigen has not been determined. Within one base of it there is no much larger clone, and no base qualities were kept. The time point label on this specimen signifies: patch test 2, 6 weeks after DPC sensitization. The intended sense of this specimen's treatment or condition label: therapeutic diphenylcyclopropenone sensitization with weekly scalp DPC. Blood at each patch-test visit was drawn before the patch test was applied. Patients were considered eligible if aged 18 to 70, diagnosed with alopecia and deemed suitable for DPC therapy, and patients were excluded if pregnant. Total RNA was isolated from unfractionated whole blood collected in Tempus Blood RNA tubes.

The receptor library was made with RACE. Sequencing was performed on a NextSeq 500. Library preparation attached unique molecular identifiers to individual cDNA molecules for quantitative, reproducible TCR counting. Both TCR alpha and TCR beta chains were sequenced from each blood RNA sample. In the original analysis: The median number of TCRs per sample was approximately 98,000, ranging from about 20,000 to 690,600. The Decombinator software suite was used to annotate the V, J and CDR3 of the TCR reads. To make PS versus PT1 abundance plots, every sample was subsampled to the same number of TCRs (28,000). TCRs were defined as expanded if absent before sensitization and observed at least eight times at the 2-week time point. TCRdb reworked the public reads: Q25 trimming with fastp, MiXCR clone assembly, productive beta chains retained. Identical CDR3 proteins give one entry, which carries the most common genes and DNA. The V and J calls shown here were made by TCRdb, not taken from the authors' results. The sample records approximately 80,000 distinct CDR3 sequences, roughly 10% of which are singletons. The ten largest clones take up roughly 2.4% of the sample.

The clonotype was recovered from a woman aged 25 to 39 with alopecia areata. Some clones in this sample may be carry-over from other donors' samples. This specimen was whole blood, taken in connection with sensitization to the hapten diphenylcyclopropenone (DPC). The rearranged chain carries TRBV6-6 and TRBJ1-3; a tentative D match to TRBD1 spans 5 bases. Read as DNA, the sequence is TGTGCCAGCAGTCCCGTGGGGGGGACTGGAAACACCATATATTTT. It specifies CASSPVGGTGNTIYF.